The 20 T cell receptor beta chains listed next were all sequenced from one sample in a study of blood T cell repertoires in COVID-19. This table comes from immunoSEQ multiplex PCR, and its TCRdb copy is limited to in-frame clones, with some not included. Altogether roughly 520,000 clones are present, more than 75% being singletons, with the ten largest covering 1.5% to 2%. Source material: PBMCs or T cells enriched from blood (not recorded which). These receptors came from a woman aged 40 to 49 who had recovered from COVID-19.

The chain is built from TRBV6-5 and TRBJ2-2; D is unresolved. The germline V and J ends were trimmed by 2 bases and 2 bases, with 12 bases remaining between them. The CDR3 is made up of 16 amino acids. The germline V gene has CDR1 MNHEY and CDR2 SVGAGI. In DNA, the CDR3 is TGTGCCAGCAGTTACCGTACAGTACTTAACACCGGGGAGCTGTTTTTT. This sequence encodes CASSYRTVLNTGELFF.

The chain's CDR3 is CASSQAAGETQYF. CDR3 DNA: TGCGCCAGCAGCCAAGCCGCAGGGGAGACCCAGTACTTC. The V gene is TRBV4-3, the J gene TRBJ2-5; D might be TRBD1 (5 bases). Germline V lookup: CDR1 LGHNA, CDR2 YSLEER. This CDR3 has 13 residues. The V and J ends lost 1 base and 5 bases respectively, with 8 bases between them.

CDR3 in DNA: TGTGCCAGAAAAGGGGGTGGTTACAATGAGCAGTTCTTC. Protein: CARKGGGYNEQFF. The chain is built from TRBV2 and TRBJ2-1; D perhaps matches TRBD1 (6 bases). CDR3 length equals 13 residues. Germline V gene lookup returns CDR1 SNHLY and CDR2 FYNNEI. Trimming removed 9 bases at V and 4 bases at J, with 13 bases between.

This chain connects TRBV27 to TRBJ2-5; D possibly corresponds to TRBD2 (6 bases). This CDR3 comprises 15 residues. V lost 5 bases and J 5 bases, leaving 18 bases between the germline ends. In germline, CDR1 is MNHEY, CDR2 SMNVEV (reference sequence). The CDR3 DNA reads TGTGCCAGCAGTATTTGGACGGGGGACGGGGAGACCCAGTACTTC. Translated, it gives CASSIWTGDGETQYF.

This chain links TRBV11-2 with TRBJ2-7; no clear D. Germline CDR1 SGHAT, CDR2 FQNNGV. V was clipped by 5 bases and J by 1 base, with 12 bases between them. CDR3 size: 14 residues. The CDR3 DNA follows: TGTGCCAGCAGCCCCCAGACACAATCCTACGAGCAGTACTTC. Its translation: CASSPQTQSYEQYF.

The chain joins TRBV9 to TRBJ1-2; D unresolved. Germline V gene data show CDR1 as SGDLS and CDR2 as YYNGEE. The CDR3 runs 15 residues. Trimming cost V 0 bases and J 3 bases, with 12 bases left between them. CDR3 DNA sequence: TGTGCCAGCAGCGTAGGTCCCGGGATCGACTATGGCTACACCTTC. It codes for CASSVGPGIDYGYTF. The complete variable domain, with remaining parts taken from reference TRBV9 and TRBJ1-2, reads DSGVTQTPKHLITATGQRVTLRCSPRSGDLSVYWYQQSLDQGLQFLIQYYNGEERAKGNILERFSAQQFPDLHSELNLSSLELGDSALYFCASSVGPGIDYGYTFGSGTRLTVV.

This rearrangement joins TRBV7-2 to TRBJ1-1; TRBD1 matches at 10 bases. Looked up from germline, CDR1 is SGHTA and CDR2 is FQGNSA. The junction had 8 bases not matched to a gene; V was cut back by 3 bases and J by 7 bases. The CDR3 length is 15 residues. CDR3 sequence: CASSFRDRGTYEAFF. CDR3 sequence (DNA): TGTGCCAGCAGCTTCCGGGACAGGGGTACTTATGAAGCTTTCTTT. The whole variable domain, remainder taken from reference TRBV7-2 and TRBJ1-1, is GAGVSQSPSNKVTEKGKDVELRCDPISGHTALYWYRQSLGQGLEFLIYFQGNSAPDKSGLPSDRFSAERTGGSVSTLTIQRTQQEDSAVYLCASSFRDRGTYEAFFGQGTRLTVV.

The chain uses TRBV6-1 and TRBJ1-5, with TRBD1 as a possible D gene (5 bases). The CDR3 runs 15 residues. V was trimmed by 2 bases and J by 1 base, leaving 9 bases between them. Germline CDR1 is MNHNS and CDR2 is SASEGT. The CDR3 here is CASSELGVSNQPQHF. The CDR3 DNA is TGTGCCAGCAGTGAACTAGGGGTGAGCAATCAGCCCCAGCATTTT.

J is TRBJ1-6 and V is TRBV5-1, with D unclear. V lost 4 bases and J 9 bases, leaving 8 bases between the germline ends. Germline CDR1 is SGHRS and CDR2 is YFSETQ. The CDR3 sequence is 12 residues long. CDR3 region: CASSPGFSPLHF. The CDR3 region has the DNA TGCGCCAGCAGCCCAGGTTTTTCACCCCTCCACTTT. The full variable domain, completed using reference TRBV5-1 and TRBJ1-6, is KAGVTQTPRYLIKTRGQQVTLSCSPISGHRSVSWYQQTPGQGLQFLFEYFSETQRNKGNFPGRFSGRQFSNSRSEMNVSTLELGDSALYLCASSPGFSPLHFGNGTRLTVT.

This chain joins TRBV9 and TRBJ2-3; 12 nucleotides line up with TRBD2. CDR3 length: 17 residues. The germline gives CDR1 SGDLS, CDR2 YYNGEE. With 0 bases clipped from V and 2 bases from J, the junction kept 4 bases outside the gene matches. The CDR3 loop is CASSVGLAGGITDTQYF. The CDR3 DNA is TGTGCCAGCAGCGTAGGTCTAGCGGGAGGGATCACAGATACGCAGTATTTT. The full variable domain, in which reference TRBV9 and TRBJ2-3 provide the parts outside the CDR3, is DSGVTQTPKHLITATGQRVTLRCSPRSGDLSVYWYQQSLDQGLQFLIQYYNGEERAKGNILERFSAQQFPDLHSELNLSSLELGDSALYFCASSVGLAGGITDTQYFGPGTRLTVL.

The chain employs TRBV10-3 and TRBJ1-2; TRBD1 agrees at 8 bases. Germline V CDR1 and CDR2: ENHRY, SYGVKD. J lost 5 bases, V lost 3 bases, and 8 bases had no gene match. The CDR3 spans 15 residues. DNA of the CDR3: TGTGCCATCAGTGACCTATATGGGACAGGATATGGCTACACCTTC. Protein sequence: CAISDLYGTGYGYTF.

V is TRBV13 and J is TRBJ2-2, with a possible D match to TRBD1 (5 bases). The CDR3 has 15 residues. The germline V gene encodes CDR1 PRHDT and CDR2 FYEKMQ (reference sequence). Trimming left V 4 bases short and J 2 bases short, with 11 bases between. The CDR3 coding sequence is TGTGCCAGCAGCTCTCTGGACACAAACACCGGGGAGCTGTTTTTT. Residues: CASSSLDTNTGELFF.

The rearrangement uses TRBV19 and TRBJ2-7; 11 nucleotides match TRBD2. Germline V gives CDR1 LNHDA, CDR2 SQIVND (reference sequence). The ends lost 5 bases at V and 6 bases at J; junction bases unmatched: 3. The CDR3 has 13 residues. The CDR3: CASSLAGGTEQYF. CDR3 nucleotides: TGTGCCAGTAGTTTAGCGGGAGGGACCGAGCAGTACTTC.

This chain uses TRBV7-2 with TRBJ1-2; the match to TRBD1 covers 7 bases. This CDR3 region has 13 residues. Trimming at V came to 2 bases and at J to 7 bases, leaving 4 bases not matched to a gene. The germline gives CDR1 SGHTA, CDR2 FQGNSA. As DNA, the CDR3 is TGTGCCAGCAGCTTAAAATCAGGGGGTGGCTACACCTTC. This codes for CASSLKSGGGYTF.

V and J are TRBV5-4 and TRBJ2-1, with 7 positions matching TRBD1. The CDR3 has 14 residues. CDR1 SGHNT and CDR2 YYREEE come from the germline V gene (reference sequence). V lost 4 bases, J lost 3 bases, and 4 bases stayed unmatched. CDR3 protein: CASSVGTDYNEQFF. CDR3 DNA sequence: TGTGCCAGCAGCGTAGGGACAGACTACAATGAGCAGTTCTTC.

The V call is TRBV19, the J call TRBJ1-2; tentatively, D is TRBD1 (6 bases). Germline-derived CDR1 and CDR2 are LNHDA and SQIVND (reference sequence). V was cut by 9 bases and J by 4 bases, with 15 bases left in between. The CDR3 length is 13 residues. In DNA, the CDR3 is TGTGCCAGCAGACAGGCCGCGAGCTATGGCTACACCTTC. It encodes CASRQAASYGYTF.

The CDR3 nucleotides read TGCGCCAGCAGCTTCGCTTTCAGGGGTGCCGAAGCTTTCTTT. It yields the protein CASSFAFRGAEAFF. The chain combines TRBV5-1 with TRBJ1-1; D perhaps matches TRBD1 (6 bases). Per the germline V gene, CDR1 is SGHRS and CDR2 is YFSETQ. This CDR3 has 14 residues. V dropped 2 bases and J dropped 8 bases, with 16 bases sitting between them.

The chain uses TRBV11-3 and TRBJ2-1; 9 nucleotides line up with TRBD2. The CDR3 runs to 15 residues. CDR1 is SGHNT and CDR2 is YENEEA in the germline V gene. The V gene end was trimmed by 5 bases and the J gene end by 9 bases; junction bases not matched to a gene: 11. The DNA for the CDR3 is TGTGCCAGCAGCCCACTTGCGGGAGGGCCAGGTGAGCAGTTCTTC. Amino acid sequence: CASSPLAGGPGEQFF. The complete variable domain, with remaining parts taken from reference TRBV11-3 and TRBJ2-1, reads EAGVVQSPRYKIIEKKQPVAFWCNPISGHNTLYWYLQNLGQGPELLIRYENEEAVDDSQLPKDRFSAERLKGVDSTLKIQPAELGDSAVYLCASSPLAGGPGEQFFGPGTRLTVL.

The chain has TRBV4-3 and TRBJ2-7; D may be TRBD1 (5 bases). V lost 0 bases to trimming and J lost 7 bases, with 19 bases between them. The CDR3 totals 16 residues. CDR1 is LGHNA and CDR2 is YSLEER in the germline V gene. In DNA form, the CDR3 reads TGCGCCAGCAGCCAAGAGGGCACCGTCAGGGTGGGAGAGCAGTACTTC. Translation: CASSQEGTVRVGEQYF.

This chain uses TRBV4-1 with TRBJ1-4, with D uncertain. There are 12 residues in the CDR3. V was clipped by 7 bases and J by 9 bases, with 12 bases between them. Germline values: CDR1 MGHRA, CDR2 YSYEKL. CDR3 in amino acids: CASTGGQKKLFF. For the CDR3, the DNA is TGCGCCAGCACCGGAGGGCAGAAAAAACTGTTTTTT.